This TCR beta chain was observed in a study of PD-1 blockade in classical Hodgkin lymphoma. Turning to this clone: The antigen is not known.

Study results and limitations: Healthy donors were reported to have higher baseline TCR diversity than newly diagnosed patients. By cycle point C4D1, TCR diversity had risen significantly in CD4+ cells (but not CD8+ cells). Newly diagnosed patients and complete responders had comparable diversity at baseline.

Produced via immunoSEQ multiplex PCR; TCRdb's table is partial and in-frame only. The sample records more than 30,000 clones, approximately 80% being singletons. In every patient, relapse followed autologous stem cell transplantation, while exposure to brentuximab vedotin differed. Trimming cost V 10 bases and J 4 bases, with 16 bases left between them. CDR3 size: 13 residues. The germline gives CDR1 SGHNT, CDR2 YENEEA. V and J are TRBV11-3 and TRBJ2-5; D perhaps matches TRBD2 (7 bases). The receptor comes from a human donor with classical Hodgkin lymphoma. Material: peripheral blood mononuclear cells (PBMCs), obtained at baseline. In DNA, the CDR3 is TGTGCCACCACTCGGGGGGCCGGAGAGACCCAGTACTTC. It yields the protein CATTRGAGETQYF.